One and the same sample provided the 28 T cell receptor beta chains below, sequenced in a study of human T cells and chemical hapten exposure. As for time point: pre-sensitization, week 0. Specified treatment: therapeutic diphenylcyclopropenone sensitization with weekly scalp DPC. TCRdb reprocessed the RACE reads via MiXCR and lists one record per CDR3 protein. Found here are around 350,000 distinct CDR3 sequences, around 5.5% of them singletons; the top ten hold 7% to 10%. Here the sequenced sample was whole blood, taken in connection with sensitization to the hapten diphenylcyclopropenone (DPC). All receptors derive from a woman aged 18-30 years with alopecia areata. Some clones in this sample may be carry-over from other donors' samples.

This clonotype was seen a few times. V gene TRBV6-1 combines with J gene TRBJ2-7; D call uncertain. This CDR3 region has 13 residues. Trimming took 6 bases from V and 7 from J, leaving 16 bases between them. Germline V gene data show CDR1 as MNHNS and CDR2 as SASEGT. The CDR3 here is CASREPLVGEQYF. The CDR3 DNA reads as TGTGCCAGCAGAGAGCCATTGGTCGGGGAGCAGTACTTC.

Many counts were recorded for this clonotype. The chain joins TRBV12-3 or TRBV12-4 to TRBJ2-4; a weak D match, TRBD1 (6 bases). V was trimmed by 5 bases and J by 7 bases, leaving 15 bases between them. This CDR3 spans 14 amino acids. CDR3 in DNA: TGTGCCAGCAGTCCGCGACAGGTCCGGAACATTCAGTACTTC. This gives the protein CASSPRQVRNIQYF.

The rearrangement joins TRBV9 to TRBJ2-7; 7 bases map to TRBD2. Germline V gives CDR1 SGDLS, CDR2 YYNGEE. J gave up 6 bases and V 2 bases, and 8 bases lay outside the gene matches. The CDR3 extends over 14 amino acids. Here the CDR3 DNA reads TGTGCCAGCAGCGTGAAGGGAGGGATGGGCGAGCAGTACTTC. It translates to CASSVKGGMGEQYF.

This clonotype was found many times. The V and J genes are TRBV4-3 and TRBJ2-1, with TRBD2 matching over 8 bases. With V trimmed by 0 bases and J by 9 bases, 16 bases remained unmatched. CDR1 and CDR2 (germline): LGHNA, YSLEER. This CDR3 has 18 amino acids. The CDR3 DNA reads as TGCGCCAGCAGCCAAGATCGTATGAGCGGGAGATTGGTGGGTGAGCAGTTCTTC. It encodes CASSQDRMSGRLVGEQFF.

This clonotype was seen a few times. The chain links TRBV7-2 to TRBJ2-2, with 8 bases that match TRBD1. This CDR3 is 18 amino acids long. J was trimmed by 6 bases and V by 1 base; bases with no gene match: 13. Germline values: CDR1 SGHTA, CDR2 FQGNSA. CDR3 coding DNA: TGTGCCAGCAGCTTAGTGGGATCTGGACAGGGATACCCCGGGGAGCTGTTTTTT. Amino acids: CASSLVGSGQGYPGELFF.

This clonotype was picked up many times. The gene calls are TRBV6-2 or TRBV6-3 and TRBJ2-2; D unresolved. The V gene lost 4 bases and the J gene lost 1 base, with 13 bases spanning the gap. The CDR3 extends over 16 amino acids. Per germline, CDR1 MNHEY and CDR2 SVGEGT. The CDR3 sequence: CASSWSRRGNTGELFF. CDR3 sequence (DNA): TGTGCCAGCAGTTGGTCCAGGAGAGGGAACACCGGGGAGCTGTTTTTT.

In DNA, the CDR3 is TGCGCCAGCAGCCAATTCGGGGGCCCCTCTGGAAACACCATATATTTT. Its translation is CASSQFGGPSGNTIYF. The chain is built from TRBV4-3 and TRBJ1-3; TRBD1 might be the D (6 bases). Germline CDR1 and CDR2: LGHNA and YSLEER. Trimming pared 2 bases from V and 0 bases from J, leaving 11 bases between. CDR3 size: 16 residues.

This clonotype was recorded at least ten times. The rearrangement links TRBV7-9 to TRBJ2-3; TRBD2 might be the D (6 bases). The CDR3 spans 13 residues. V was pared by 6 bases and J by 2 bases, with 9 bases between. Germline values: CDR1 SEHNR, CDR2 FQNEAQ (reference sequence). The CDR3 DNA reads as TGTGCCAGCAGGGCGGGACTCACAGATACGCAGTATTTT. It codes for CASRAGLTDTQYF. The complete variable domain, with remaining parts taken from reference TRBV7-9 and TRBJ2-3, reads DTGVSQNPRHKITKRGQNVTFRCDPISEHNRLYWYRQTLGQGPEFLTYFQNEAQLEKSRLLSDRFSAERPKGSFSTLEIQRTEQGDSAMYLCASRAGLTDTQYFGPGTRLTVL.

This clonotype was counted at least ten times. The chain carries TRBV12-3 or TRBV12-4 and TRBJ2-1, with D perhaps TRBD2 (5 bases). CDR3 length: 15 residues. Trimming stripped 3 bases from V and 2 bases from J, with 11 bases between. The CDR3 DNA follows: TGTGCCAGCAGTTTCCCCCGGGGAGCCTACAATGAGCAGTTCTTC. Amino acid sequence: CASSFPRGAYNEQFF.

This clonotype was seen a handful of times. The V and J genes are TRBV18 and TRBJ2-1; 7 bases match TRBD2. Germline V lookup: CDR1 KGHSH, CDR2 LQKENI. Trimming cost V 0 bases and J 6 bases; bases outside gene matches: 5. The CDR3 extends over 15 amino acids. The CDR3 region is CASSPPPGGGNEQFF. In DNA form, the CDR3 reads TGTGCCAGCTCACCACCTCCGGGCGGGGGCAATGAGCAGTTCTTC.

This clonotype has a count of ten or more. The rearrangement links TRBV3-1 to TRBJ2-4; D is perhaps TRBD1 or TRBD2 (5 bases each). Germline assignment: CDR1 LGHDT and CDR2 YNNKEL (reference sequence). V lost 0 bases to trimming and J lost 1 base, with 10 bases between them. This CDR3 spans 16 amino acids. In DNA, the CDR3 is TGTGCCAGCAGCCAAGATGCAGGGACGGCCAAAAACATTCAGTACTTC. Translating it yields CASSQDAGTAKNIQYF.

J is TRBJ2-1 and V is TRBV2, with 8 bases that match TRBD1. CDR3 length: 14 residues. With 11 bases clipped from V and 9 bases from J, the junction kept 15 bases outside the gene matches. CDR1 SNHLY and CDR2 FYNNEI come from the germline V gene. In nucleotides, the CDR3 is TGTGCCGGAAAGAGACAGGGGTTTAGGTCTGAGCAGTTCTTC. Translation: CAGKRQGFRSEQFF.

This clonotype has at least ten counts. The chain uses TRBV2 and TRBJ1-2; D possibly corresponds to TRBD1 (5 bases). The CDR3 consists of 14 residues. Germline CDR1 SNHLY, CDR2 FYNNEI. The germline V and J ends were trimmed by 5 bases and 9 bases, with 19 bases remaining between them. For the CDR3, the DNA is TGTGCCAGCAGTCCCGGGACTGAAGGGGAGAGCTACACCTTC. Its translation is CASSPGTEGESYTF.

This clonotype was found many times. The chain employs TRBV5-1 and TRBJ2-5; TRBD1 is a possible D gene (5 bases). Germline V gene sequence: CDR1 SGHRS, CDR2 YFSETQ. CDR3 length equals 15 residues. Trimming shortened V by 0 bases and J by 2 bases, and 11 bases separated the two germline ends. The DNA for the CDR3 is TGCGCCAGCAGCTTGGCGGCAGGGATACAAGAGACCCAGTACTTC. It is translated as CASSLAAGIQETQYF.

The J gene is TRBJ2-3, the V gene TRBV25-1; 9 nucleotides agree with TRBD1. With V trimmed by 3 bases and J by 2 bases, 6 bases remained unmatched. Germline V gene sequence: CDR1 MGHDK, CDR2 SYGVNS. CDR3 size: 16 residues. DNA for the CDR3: TGTGCCAGCAGTGACGCCGGGACAGGGTTCACAGATACGCAGTATTTT. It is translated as CASSDAGTGFTDTQYF.

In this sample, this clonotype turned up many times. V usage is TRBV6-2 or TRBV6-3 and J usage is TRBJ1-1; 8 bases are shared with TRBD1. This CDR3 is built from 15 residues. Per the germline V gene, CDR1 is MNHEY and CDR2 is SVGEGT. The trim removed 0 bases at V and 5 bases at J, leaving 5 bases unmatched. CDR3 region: CASSYSGQGGTEAFF. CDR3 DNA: TGTGCCAGCAGTTACTCAGGACAGGGAGGGACTGAAGCTTTCTTT.

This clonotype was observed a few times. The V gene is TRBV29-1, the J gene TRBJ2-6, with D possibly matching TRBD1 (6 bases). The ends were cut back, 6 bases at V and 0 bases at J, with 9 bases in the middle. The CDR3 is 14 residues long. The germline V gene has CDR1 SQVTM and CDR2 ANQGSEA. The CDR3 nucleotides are TGCAGCGTCGGACAGACCTCTGGGGCCAACGTCCTGACTTTC. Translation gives CSVGQTSGANVLTF.

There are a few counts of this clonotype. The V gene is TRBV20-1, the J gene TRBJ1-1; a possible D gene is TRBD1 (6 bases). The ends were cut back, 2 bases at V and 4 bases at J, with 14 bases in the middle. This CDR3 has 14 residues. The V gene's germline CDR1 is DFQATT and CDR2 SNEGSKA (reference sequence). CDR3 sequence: CSARLGQGFTEAFF. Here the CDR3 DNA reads TGCAGTGCTAGATTGGGGCAGGGGTTCACTGAAGCTTTCTTT.

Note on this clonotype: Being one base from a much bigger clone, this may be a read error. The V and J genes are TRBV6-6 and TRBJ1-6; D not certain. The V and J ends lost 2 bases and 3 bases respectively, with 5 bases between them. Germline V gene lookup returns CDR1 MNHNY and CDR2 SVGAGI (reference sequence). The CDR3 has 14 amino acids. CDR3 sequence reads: CASSYAVYNSPLHF. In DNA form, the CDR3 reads TGTGCCAGCAGTTACGCAGTCTATAATTCACCCCTCCACTTT.

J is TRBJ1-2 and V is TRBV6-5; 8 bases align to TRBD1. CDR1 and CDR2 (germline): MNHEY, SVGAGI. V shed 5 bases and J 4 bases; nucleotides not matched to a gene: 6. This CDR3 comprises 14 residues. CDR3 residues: CASSRQGRSYGYTF. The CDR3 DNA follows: TGTGCCAGCAGTCGACAGGGGAGAAGCTATGGCTACACCTTC.

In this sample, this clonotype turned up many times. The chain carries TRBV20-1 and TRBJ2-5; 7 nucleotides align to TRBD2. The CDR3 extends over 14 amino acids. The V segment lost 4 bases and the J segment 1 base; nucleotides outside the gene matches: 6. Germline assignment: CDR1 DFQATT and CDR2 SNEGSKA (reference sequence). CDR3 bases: TGCAGTGCTATATCCGGGGGGACCCAAGAGACCCAGTACTTC. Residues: CSAISGGTQETQYF.

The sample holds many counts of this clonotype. The CDR3 bases are TGTGCCAGCAGCGTGGCTCAGGGAGCAGGCTACACCTTC. It specifies CASSVAQGAGYTF. The chain employs TRBV9 and TRBJ1-2; a weak D match, TRBD1 (5 bases). Germline V CDR1 and CDR2: SGDLS, YYNGEE. With 2 bases removed from V and 8 bases from J, the gap between germline ends came to 13 bases. The CDR3 is 13 amino acids.

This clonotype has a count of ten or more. CDR3 sequence reads: CASSYSRIEQFF. The CDR3 DNA sequence: TGTGCCAGCAGTTACTCAAGAATTGAGCAGTTCTTC. The genes are TRBV6-2 or TRBV6-3 and TRBJ2-1; D is undetermined. The CDR3 spans 12 residues. V was shortened by 0 bases and J by 9 bases, with 6 bases between the two germline ends. The germline CDR1 and CDR2 sequences are MNHEY and SVGEGT.

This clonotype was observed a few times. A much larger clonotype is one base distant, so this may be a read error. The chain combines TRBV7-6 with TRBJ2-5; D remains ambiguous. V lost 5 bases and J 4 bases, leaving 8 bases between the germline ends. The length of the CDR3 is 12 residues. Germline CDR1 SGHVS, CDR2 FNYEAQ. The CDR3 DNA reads TGTGCCAGCAGCCCGTTTGGAGAGACCCAGTACTTC. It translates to CASSPFGETQYF. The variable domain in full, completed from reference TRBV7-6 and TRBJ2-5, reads GAGVSQSPRYKVTKRGQDVALRCDPISGHVSLYWYRQALGQGPEFLTYFNYEAQQDKSGLPNDRFSAERPEGSISTLTIQRTEQRDSAMYRCASSPFGETQYFGPGTRLLVL.

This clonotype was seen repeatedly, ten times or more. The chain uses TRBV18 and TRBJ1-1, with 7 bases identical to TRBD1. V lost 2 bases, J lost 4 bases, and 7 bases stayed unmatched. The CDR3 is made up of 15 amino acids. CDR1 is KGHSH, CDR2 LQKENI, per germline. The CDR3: CASSPDRERSTEAFF. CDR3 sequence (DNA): TGTGCCAGCTCACCAGACAGGGAGAGAAGCACTGAAGCTTTCTTT. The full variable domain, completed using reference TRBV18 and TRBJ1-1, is NAGVMQNPRHLVRRRGQEARLRCSPMKGHSHVYWYRQLPEEGLKFMVYLQKENIIDESGMPKERFSAEFPKEGPSILRIQQVVRGDSAAYFCASSPDRERSTEAFFGQGTRLTVV.

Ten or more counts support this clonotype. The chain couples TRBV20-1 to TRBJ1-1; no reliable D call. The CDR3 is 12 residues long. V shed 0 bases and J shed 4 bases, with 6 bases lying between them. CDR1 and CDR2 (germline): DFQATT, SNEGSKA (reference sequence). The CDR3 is CSARDTGTEAFF. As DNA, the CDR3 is TGCAGTGCTAGAGATACCGGCACTGAAGCTTTCTTT.

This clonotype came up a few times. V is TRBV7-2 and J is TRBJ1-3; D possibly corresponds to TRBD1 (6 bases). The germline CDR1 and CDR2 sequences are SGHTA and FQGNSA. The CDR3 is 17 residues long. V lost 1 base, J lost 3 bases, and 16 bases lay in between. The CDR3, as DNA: TGTGCCAGCAGCTTAGTAGGGAGGCTAGGGGGTGGAAACACCATATATTTT. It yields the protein CASSLVGRLGGGNTIYF.

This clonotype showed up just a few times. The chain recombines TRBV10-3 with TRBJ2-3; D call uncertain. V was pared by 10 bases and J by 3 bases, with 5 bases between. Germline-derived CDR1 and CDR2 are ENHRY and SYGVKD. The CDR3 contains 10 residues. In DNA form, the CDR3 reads TGTGCCACTAAGACAGATACGCAGTATTTT. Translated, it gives CATKTDTQYF.